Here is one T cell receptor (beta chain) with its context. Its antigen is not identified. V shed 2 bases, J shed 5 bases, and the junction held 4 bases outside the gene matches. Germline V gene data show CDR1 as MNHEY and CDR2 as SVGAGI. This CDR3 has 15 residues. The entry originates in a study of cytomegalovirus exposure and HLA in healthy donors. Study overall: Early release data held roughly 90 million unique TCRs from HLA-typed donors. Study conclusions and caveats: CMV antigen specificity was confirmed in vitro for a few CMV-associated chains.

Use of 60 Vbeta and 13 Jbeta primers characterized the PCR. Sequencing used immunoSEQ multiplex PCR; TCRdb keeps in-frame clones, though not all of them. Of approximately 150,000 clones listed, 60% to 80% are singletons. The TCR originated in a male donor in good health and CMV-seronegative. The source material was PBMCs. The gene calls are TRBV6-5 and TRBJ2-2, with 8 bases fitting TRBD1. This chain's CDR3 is CASSYQNRGTGELFF. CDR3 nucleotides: TGTGCCAGCAGTTACCAAAACAGGGGGACCGGGGAGCTGTTTTTT.